Following are 15 T cell receptor beta chains from one sample sequenced in a study of T cell repertoires in cytomegalovirus infection. TCRdb reprocessed the reads with MiXCR, giving one entry per CDR3 protein. There are nearly 450,000 distinct CDR3 sequences in the sample; approximately 31% occur only once, and approximately 14% lies in the top ten. The sequencing sample was made of PBMCs. The receptors stem from a human donor in good health (CMV status not recorded). Some clones in this sample may be carry-over from other donors' samples.

This clonotype was picked up many times. J is TRBJ2-1 and V is TRBV7-9, with D perhaps matching TRBD2 (6 bases). The ends were cut back, 3 bases at V and 8 bases at J, with 17 bases in the middle. The V gene's germline CDR1 is SEHNR and CDR2 FQNEAQ (reference sequence). CDR3 size: 15 residues. This chain's CDR3 is CASSFGDSFSDEQFF. As DNA, the CDR3 is TGTGCCAGCAGCTTTGGGGACTCTTTCAGCGATGAGCAGTTCTTC.

This clonotype has just one count. The conserved phenylalanine or tryptophan is not found at the CDR3 terminus, so this likely reflects a read error. V and J are TRBV29-1 and TRBJ2-1; D is undetermined. V lost 4 bases, J lost 4 bases, and 8 bases lay in between. This CDR3 is built from 12 residues. In germline, CDR1 is SQVTM, CDR2 ANQGSEA. The CDR3 DNA reads TGCAGCGTTGCGGCCCGTTACAATGAGCAGTTCTTA. The encoded protein is CSVAARYNEQFL.

As to this clonotype: Here the CDR3 omits its conserved ending phenylalanine or tryptophan, so a read error is the likely source. The V call is TRBV12-3 or TRBV12-4, the J call TRBJ2-1, with 7 bases matching TRBD2. This CDR3 contains 12 residues. The V gene end was trimmed by 7 bases and the J gene end by 7 bases; junction bases not matched to a gene: 4. The CDR3 here is CASTMGGNEQFL. The CDR3 region has the DNA TGTGCCAGCACTATGGGGGGGAATGAGCAGTTCTTA.

Many counts were recorded for this clonotype. The CDR3 loop is CASSYAGGDTEAFF. CDR3 DNA: TGTGCCAGCAGTTACGCAGGAGGGGACACTGAAGCTTTCTTT. The genes are TRBV6-6 and TRBJ1-1; TRBD1 is a possible D gene (5 bases). The CDR3 is 14 residues long. Trimming removed 2 bases at V and 3 bases at J, with 10 bases between. CDR1 and CDR2 (germline): MNHNY, SVGAGI (reference sequence).

There are many counts of this clonotype. The gene calls are TRBV9 and TRBJ2-3; 11 nucleotides align to TRBD1. This CDR3 contains 15 residues. Germline-derived CDR1 and CDR2 are SGDLS and YYNGEE. Trimming took 2 bases from V and 5 from J; bases not matched to a gene: 4. Here the CDR3 DNA reads TGTGCCAGCAGCGTGGGACAGGGGGAAATAGATACGCAGTATTTT. Translating it yields CASSVGQGEIDTQYF.

Details on this clonotype: Germline and junction disagree at one end, which may indicate a read error. The rearrangement uses TRBV4-1 and TRBJ1-1, with 7 bases matching TRBD1. Germline V gene data show CDR1 as MGHRA and CDR2 as YSYEKL. This CDR3 contains 18 residues. In DNA, the CDR3 is TGTGCCAGCAGCCAAGACTACCGGGCGACCGGGACAGCGCGAGAAGCTTTCTTT. As protein: CASSQDYRATGTAREAFF.

Concerning this clonotype: A junction boundary mismatches the germline segment, possibly from a read error. V and J are TRBV19 and TRBJ1-5; 9 positions match TRBD1. Germline loops: CDR1 LNHDA, CDR2 SQIVND (reference sequence). The CDR3 runs 16 residues. In nucleotides, the CDR3 is TGTGCCAGTAGTACCTCCCGACAGGGGGGGAATCAGACCCAGCATTTT. Its protein product is CASSTSRQGGNQTQHF.

This clonotype has a count of ten or more. The chain employs TRBV12-3 or TRBV12-4 and TRBJ1-2; possibly TRBD1 for D (6 bases). V shed 5 bases and J shed 4 bases, with 11 bases lying between them. CDR3 length: 13 amino acids. Here the CDR3 DNA reads TGTGCCAGCAGTCCGGACAGCGCCTATGGCTACACCTTC. Encoded protein: CASSPDSAYGYTF.

This clonotype came up once. At one end the junction does not follow the germline gene, possibly because of a read error. The chain is built from TRBV7-2 and TRBJ2-7, with D maybe TRBD1 (6 bases). Germline loops: CDR1 SGHTA, CDR2 FQGNSA. The CDR3 covers 13 residues. This CDR3 reads CARSNTGTYDQYF. CDR3 DNA: TGTGCCAGAAGTAATACAGGGACATACGATCAGTACTTC. The whole variable domain, remainder taken from reference TRBV7-2 and TRBJ2-7, is GAGVSQSPSNKVTEKGKDVELRCDPISGHTALYWYRQSLGQGLEFLIYFQGNSAPDKSGLPSDRFSAERTGGSVSTLTIQRTQQEDSAVYLCARSNTGTYDQYFGPGTRLTVT.

Concerning this clonotype: At one end the junction does not follow the germline gene, possibly because of a read error. The chain is built from TRBV5-1 and TRBJ1-1; no reliable D call. The CDR3 covers 14 residues. Germline V gene lookup returns CDR1 SGHRS and CDR2 YFSETQ. The DNA of the CDR3 is TGCGCCAGGAGCTTGGTGTCAGGGAACACTGAAGCTTTCTTT. Amino acids: CARSLVSGNTEAFF.

This clonotype was recorded at least ten times. This chain connects TRBV28 to TRBJ1-5; D possibly corresponds to TRBD1 (5 bases). Trimming shortened V by 6 bases and J by 2 bases, and 20 bases separated the two germline ends. This CDR3 is built from 17 residues. The germline V gene has CDR1 MDHEN and CDR2 SYDVKM. The CDR3 spells CASSPTTGTVRNQPQHF. CDR3 sequence (DNA): TGTGCCAGCAGCCCCACAACCGGGACTGTTCGCAATCAGCCCCAGCATTTT. The full variable domain, rest sourced from reference TRBV28 and TRBJ1-5, is DVKVTQSSRYLVKRTGEKVFLECVQDMDHENMFWYRQDPGLGLRLIYFSYDVKMKEKGDIPEGYSVSREKKERFSLILESASTNQTSMYLCASSPTTGTVRNQPQHFGDGTRLSIL.

This clonotype has a handful of counts. The chain recombines TRBV30 with TRBJ2-1; perhaps TRBD2 as D (5 bases). The CDR3 runs 15 residues. V lost 4 bases, J lost 0 bases, and 13 bases lay in between. Germline CDR1 is GTSNPN and CDR2 is SVGIG (reference sequence). DNA for the CDR3: TGTGCCTGGACCGCACTAGGGAGCTCCTACAATGAGCAGTTCTTC. It is translated as CAWTALGSSYNEQFF.

This clonotype has more than one count but fewer than ten. The CDR3 region has the DNA TGTGCCAGCAGTTTAAGTACAGTCGCTAACTATGGCTACACCTTC. Its translation is CASSLSTVANYGYTF. This chain connects TRBV12-3 or TRBV12-4 to TRBJ1-2; unclear D gene. This CDR3 region has 15 residues. Deletions cut 2 bases from V and 0 bases from J, with 10 bases between.

This sequence joins TRBV18 and TRBJ2-1; D gene unclear. Germline V lookup: CDR1 KGHSH, CDR2 LQKENI. This CDR3 spans 13 amino acids. V lost 3 bases to trimming and J lost 13 bases, with 16 bases between them. CDR3 bases: TGTGCCAGCTCACCTCCCTCCACTGGTCATCAGTTCTTC. Translated: CASSPPSTGHQFF.

The chain employs TRBV7-9 and TRBJ1-1; D gene ambiguous. The CDR3 covers 12 residues. Per germline, CDR1 SEHNR and CDR2 FQNEAQ (reference sequence). V lost 5 bases to trimming and J lost 2 bases, with 6 bases between them. The CDR3 bases are TGTGCCAGCAGCCTGGACAACACTGAAGCTTTCTTT. Amino acid sequence: CASSLDNTEAFF.